This paragraph reports one TCR beta chain. Its antigen remains unidentified. These data come from a study of cytomegalovirus exposure and HLA in healthy donors. Study-wide results and caveats: V- and J-gene trimming of TCR beta was linked (in a later analysis) to a missense DCLRE1C variant.

In the PCR, 60 Vbeta and 13 Jbeta primers were used. Some clones are missing from TCRdb's copy, which holds only in-frame ones; the method was immunoSEQ multiplex PCR. The data show approximately 180,000 clones, with around 70% seen just once and about 3% held by the top ten. The TCR comes from a male donor in good health and CMV-seronegative. Sequencing was done on a sample of PBMCs.

The CDR3 here is CASSLGTSGTDTQYF. CDR3 bases: TGTGCCAGCAGTTTAGGGACTAGCGGCACAGATACGCAGTATTTT. The chain has TRBV28 and TRBJ2-3; 10 bases are shared with TRBD2. The trim removed 2 bases at V and 1 base at J, leaving 0 bases unmatched. The CDR3 runs 15 residues. Germline V lookup: CDR1 MDHEN, CDR2 SYDVKM.